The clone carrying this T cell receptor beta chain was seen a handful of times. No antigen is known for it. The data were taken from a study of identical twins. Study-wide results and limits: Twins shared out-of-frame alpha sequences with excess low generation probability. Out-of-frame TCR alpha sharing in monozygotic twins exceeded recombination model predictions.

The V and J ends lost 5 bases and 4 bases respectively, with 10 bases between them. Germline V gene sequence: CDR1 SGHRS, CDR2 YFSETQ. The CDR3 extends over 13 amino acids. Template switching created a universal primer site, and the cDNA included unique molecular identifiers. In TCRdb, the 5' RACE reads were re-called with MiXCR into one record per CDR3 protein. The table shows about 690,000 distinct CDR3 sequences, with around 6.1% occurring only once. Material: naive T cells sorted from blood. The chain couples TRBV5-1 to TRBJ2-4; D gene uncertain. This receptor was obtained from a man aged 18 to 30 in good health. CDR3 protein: CASRRTEKNIQYF. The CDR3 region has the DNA TGCGCCAGCAGGAGGACGGAGAAAAACATTCAGTACTTC.